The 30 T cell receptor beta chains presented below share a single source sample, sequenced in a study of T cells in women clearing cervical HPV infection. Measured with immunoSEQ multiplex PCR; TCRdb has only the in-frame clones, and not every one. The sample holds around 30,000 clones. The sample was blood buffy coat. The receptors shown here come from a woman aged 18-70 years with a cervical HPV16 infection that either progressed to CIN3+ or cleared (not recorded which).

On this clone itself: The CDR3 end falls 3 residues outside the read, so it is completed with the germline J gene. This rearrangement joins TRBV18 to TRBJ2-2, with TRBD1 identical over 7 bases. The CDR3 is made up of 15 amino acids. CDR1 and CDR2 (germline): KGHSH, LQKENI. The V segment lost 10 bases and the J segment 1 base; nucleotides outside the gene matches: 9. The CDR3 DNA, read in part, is TGTGCCACTAAGGGGGCCCCATTGAACACCGGGGAG. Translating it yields CATKGAPLNTGE. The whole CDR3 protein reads CATKGAPLNTGELFF.

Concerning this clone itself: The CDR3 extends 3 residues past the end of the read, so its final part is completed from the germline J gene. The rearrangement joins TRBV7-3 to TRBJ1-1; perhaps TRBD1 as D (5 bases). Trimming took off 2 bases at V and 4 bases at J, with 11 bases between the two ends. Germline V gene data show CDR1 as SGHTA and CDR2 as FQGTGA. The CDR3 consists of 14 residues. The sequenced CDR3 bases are TGTGCCAGCAGCTTACTTCCAGGGTTCACTGAA. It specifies CASSLLPGFTE. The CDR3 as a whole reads CASSLLPGFTEAFF.

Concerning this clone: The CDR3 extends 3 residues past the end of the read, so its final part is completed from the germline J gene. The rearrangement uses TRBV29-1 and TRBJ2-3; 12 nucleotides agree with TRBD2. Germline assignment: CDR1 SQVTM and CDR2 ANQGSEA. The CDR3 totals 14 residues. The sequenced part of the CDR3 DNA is TGCAGCTTGCGACTAGCGGGGGAGCAAGAGACG. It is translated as CSLRLAGEQET. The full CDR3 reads CSLRLAGEQETQYF.

CDR3: CASSLNPGQVLDTQYF. The part of the CDR3 DNA that was read is TGTGCCAGCAGCTTAAACCCGGGACAGGTCTTAGATACG. The V and J genes are TRBV7-8 and TRBJ2-3; 8 bases agree with TRBD1. The CDR3 end lies 3 residues beyond the end of the read and is filled in from the germline J gene. This CDR3 region has 16 residues. Germline V gene data show CDR1 as SGHVS and CDR2 as FQNEAQ. V lost 2 bases to trimming and J lost 5 bases; unmatched junction nucleotides: 9.

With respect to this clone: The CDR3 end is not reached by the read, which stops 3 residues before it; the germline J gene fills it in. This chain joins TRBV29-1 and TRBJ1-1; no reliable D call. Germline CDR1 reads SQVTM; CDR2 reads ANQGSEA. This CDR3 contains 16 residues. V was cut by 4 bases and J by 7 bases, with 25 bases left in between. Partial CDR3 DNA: TGCAGCGTTGGTCTTACCAACCCATACCTCAAGGGTGAA. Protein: CSVGLTNPYLKGE. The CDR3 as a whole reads CSVGLTNPYLKGEAFF. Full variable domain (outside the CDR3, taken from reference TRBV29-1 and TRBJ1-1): SAVISQKPSRDICQRGTSLTIQCQVDSQVTMMFWYRQQPGQSLTLIATANQGSEATYESGFVIDKFPISRPNLTFSTLTVSNMSPEDSSIYLCSVGLTNPYLKGEAFFGQGTRLTVV.

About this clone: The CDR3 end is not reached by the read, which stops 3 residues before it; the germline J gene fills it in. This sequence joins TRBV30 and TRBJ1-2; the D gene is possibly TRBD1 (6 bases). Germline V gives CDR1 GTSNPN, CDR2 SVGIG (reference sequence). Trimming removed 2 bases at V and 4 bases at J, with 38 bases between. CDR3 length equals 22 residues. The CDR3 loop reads CAWSLVLSWAGATGFRRYGYTF. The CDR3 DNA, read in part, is TGTGCCTGGAGTCTAGTCCTAAGCTGGGCGGGGGCAACAGGGTTTCGTCGCTATGGC.

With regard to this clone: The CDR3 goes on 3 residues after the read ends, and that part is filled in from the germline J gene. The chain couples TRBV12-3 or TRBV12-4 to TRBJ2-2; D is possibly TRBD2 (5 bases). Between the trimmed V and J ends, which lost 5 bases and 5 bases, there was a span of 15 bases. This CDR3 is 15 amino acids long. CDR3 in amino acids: CASSDKDWRTGELFF. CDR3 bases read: TGTGCCAGCAGTGACAAGGACTGGCGGACCGGGGAG.

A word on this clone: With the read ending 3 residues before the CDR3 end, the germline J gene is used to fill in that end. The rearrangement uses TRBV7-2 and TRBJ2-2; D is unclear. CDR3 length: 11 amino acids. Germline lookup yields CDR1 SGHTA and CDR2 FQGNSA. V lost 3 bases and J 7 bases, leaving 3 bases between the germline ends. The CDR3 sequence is CASSFNGELFF. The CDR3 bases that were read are TGTGCCAGCAGCTTTAACGGGGAG.

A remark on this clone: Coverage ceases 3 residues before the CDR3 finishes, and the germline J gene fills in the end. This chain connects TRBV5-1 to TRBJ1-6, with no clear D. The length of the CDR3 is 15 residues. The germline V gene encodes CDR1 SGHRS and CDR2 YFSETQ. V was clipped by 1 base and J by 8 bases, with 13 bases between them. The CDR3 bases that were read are TGCGCCAGCAGCTTGTTTCTCCCAGGTGATTCACCC. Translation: CASSLFLPGDSP. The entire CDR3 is CASSLFLPGDSPLHF. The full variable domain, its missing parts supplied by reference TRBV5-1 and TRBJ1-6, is KAGVTQTPRYLIKTRGQQVTLSCSPISGHRSVSWYQQTPGQGLQFLFEYFSETQRNKGNFPGRFSGRQFSNSRSEMNVSTLELGDSALYLCASSLFLPGDSPLHFGNGTRLTVT.

The CDR3 protein is CASSLGGGSPTQYF. Incomplete CDR3 DNA: TGTGCCAGCAGCTTAGGGGGGGGATCTCCGACG. The rearrangement joins TRBV7-6 to TRBJ2-3; TRBD2 agrees at 7 bases. The read comes to an end 3 residues before the CDR3 does, leaving the germline J gene to fill in the end. Germline V gene lookup returns CDR1 SGHVS and CDR2 FNYEAQ. This CDR3 comprises 14 residues.

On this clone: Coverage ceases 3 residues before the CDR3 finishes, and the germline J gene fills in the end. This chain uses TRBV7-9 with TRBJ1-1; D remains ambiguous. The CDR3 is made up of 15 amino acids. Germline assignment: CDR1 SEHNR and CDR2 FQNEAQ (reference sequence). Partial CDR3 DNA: TGTGCCAGCAGCTTAATCGGGTTGTTCCAAGAGACA. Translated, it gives CASSLIGLFQET. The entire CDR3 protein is CASSLIGLFQETAFF.

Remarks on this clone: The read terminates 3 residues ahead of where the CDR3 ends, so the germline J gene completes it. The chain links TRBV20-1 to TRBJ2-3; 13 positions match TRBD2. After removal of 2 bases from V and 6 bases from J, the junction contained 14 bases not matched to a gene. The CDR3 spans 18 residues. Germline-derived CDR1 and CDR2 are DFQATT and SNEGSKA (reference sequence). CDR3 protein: CSARSHLTSGGALDTQYF. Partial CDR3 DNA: TGCAGTGCTAGATCCCACCTCACTAGCGGGGGGGCCTTGGATACG.

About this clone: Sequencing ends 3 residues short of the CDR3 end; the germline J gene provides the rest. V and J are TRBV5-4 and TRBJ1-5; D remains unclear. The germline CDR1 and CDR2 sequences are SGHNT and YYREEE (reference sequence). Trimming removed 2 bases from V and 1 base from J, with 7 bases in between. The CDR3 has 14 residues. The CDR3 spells CASSFQGSNQPQHF. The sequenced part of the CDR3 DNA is TGTGCCAGCAGCTTCCAAGGGAGCAATCAGCCC.

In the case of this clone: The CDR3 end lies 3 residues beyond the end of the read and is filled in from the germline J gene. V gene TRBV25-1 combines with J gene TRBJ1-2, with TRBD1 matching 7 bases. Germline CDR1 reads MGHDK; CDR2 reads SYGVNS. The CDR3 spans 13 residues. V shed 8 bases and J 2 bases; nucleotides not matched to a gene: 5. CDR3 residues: CASERGGNYGYTF. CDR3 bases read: TGTGCCAGCGAGAGAGGGGGCAACTATGGC.

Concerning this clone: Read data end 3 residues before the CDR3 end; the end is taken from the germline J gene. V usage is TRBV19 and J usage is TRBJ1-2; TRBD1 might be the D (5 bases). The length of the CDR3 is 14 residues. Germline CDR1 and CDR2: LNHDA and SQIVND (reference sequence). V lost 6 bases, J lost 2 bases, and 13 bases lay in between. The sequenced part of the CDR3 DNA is TGTGCCAGTAGGACAGCTGATGAAAACTATGGC. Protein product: CASRTADENYG. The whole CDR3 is CASRTADENYGYTF.

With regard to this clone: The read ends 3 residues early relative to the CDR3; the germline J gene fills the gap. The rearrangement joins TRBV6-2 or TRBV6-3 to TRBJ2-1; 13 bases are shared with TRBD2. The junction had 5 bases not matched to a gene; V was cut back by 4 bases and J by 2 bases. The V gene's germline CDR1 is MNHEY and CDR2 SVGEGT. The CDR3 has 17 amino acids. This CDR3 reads CASSWTSGGSPYNEQFF. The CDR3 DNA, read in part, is TGTGCCAGCAGTTGGACTAGCGGGGGTAGTCCCTACAATGAG.

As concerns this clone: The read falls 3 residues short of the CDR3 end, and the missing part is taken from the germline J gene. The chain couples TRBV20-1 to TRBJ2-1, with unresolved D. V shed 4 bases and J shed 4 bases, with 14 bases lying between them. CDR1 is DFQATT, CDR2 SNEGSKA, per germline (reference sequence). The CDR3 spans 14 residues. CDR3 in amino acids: CSATEQPWYNEQFF. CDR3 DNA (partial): TGCAGTGCTACCGAACAGCCTTGGTACAATGAG.

CDR3 DNA (partial): TGTGCCAGCGCTAGCCGCGGGACACTGGTGGGGGAGACC. As protein: CASASRGTLVGET. The whole CDR3 sequence is CASASRGTLVGETQYF. This chain connects TRBV6-8 to TRBJ2-5; TRBD1 or TRBD2 may be the D gene (6 bases each). The read comes to an end 3 residues before the CDR3 does, leaving the germline J gene to fill in the end. The CDR3 length is 16 residues. Germline V gene sequence: CDR1 MNHGY, CDR2 SAAAGT. V was clipped by 8 bases and J by 5 bases, with 24 bases between them.

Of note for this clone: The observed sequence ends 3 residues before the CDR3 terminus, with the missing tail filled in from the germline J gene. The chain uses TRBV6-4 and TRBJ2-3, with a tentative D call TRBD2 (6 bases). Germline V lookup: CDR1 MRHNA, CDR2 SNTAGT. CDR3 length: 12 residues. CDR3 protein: CASTGGIQPQYF. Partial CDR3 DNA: TGTGCCAGCACTGGGGGGATTCAGCCG.

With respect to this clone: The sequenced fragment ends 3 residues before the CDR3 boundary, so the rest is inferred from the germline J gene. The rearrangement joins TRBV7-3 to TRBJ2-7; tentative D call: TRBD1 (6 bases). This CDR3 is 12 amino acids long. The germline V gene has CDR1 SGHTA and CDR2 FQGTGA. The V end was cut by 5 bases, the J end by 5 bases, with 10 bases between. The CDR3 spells CASSINRDEQYF. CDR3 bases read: TGTGCCAGCAGCATAAACAGGGACGAG.

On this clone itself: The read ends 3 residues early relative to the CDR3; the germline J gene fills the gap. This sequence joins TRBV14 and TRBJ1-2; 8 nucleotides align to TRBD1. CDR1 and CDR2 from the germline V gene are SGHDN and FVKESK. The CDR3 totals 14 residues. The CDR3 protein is CASSQRQGQGKYTF. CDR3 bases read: TGTGCCAGCAGCCAACGACAAGGACAGGGCAAG. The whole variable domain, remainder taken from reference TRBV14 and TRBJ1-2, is EAGVTQFPSHSVIEKGQTVTLRCDPISGHDNLYWYRRVMGKEIKFLLHFVKESKQDESGMPNNRFLAERTGGTYSTLKVQPAELEDSGVYFCASSQRQGQGKYTFGSGTRLTVV.

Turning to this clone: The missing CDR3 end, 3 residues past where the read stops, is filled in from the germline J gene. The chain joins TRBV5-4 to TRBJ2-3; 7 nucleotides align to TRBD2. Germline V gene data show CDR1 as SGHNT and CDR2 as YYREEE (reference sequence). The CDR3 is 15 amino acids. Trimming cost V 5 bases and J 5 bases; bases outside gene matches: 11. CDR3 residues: CASRAASGVVDTQYF. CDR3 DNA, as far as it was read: TGTGCCAGCAGAGCGGCGAGCGGGGTTGTAGATACG.

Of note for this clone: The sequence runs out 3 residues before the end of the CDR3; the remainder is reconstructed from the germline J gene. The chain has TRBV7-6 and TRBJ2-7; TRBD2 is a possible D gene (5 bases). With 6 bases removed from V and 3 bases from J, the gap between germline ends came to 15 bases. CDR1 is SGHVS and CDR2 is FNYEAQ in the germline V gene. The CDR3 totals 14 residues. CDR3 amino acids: CASSQEGSFYEQYF. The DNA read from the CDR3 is TGTGCCAGCAGTCAAGAGGGCTCGTTCTACGAG.

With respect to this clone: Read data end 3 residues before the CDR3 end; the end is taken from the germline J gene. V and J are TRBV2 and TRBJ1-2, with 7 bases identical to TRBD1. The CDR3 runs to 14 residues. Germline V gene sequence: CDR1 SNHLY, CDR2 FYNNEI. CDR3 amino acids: CASSEGGQRHDYTF. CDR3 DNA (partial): TGTGCCAGCAGTGAAGGGGGACAGCGACACGAC.

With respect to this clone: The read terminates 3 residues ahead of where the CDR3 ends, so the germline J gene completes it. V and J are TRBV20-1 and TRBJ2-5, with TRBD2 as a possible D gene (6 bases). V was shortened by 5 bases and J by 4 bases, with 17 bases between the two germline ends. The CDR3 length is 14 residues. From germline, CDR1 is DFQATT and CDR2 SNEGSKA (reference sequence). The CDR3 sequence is CSARRTNPRETQYF. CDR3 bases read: TGCAGTGCTCGAAGGACTAACCCCCGAGAGACC.

The covered CDR3 bases are TGTGCCAGCAATCTAAGGGTAACCGGGGAG. It specifies CASNLRVTGE. From start to end, the CDR3 is CASNLRVTGELFF. This chain uses TRBV2 with TRBJ2-2; D is ambiguous. Sequencing ends 3 residues short of the CDR3 end; the germline J gene provides the rest. The CDR3 loop spans 13 amino acids. V was trimmed by 7 bases and J by 5 bases, leaving 11 bases between them. The germline CDR1 and CDR2 sequences are SNHLY and FYNNEI.

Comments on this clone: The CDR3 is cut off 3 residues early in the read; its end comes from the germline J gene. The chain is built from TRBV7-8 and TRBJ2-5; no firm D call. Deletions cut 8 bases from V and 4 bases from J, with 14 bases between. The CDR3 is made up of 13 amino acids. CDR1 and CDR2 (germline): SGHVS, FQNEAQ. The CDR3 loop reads CASLLGSRETQYF. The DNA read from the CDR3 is TGTGCCAGCCTCTTAGGGTCGCGAGAGACC.

CDR3 protein: CASSLYSLSYEQYF. The CDR3 DNA, read in part, is TGTGCCAGCAGCTTATACAGCCTCTCCTACGAG. The chain links TRBV5-6 to TRBJ2-7, with no clear D. The CDR3 end is not reached by the read, which stops 3 residues before it; the germline J gene fills it in. Trimming removed 2 bases from V and 0 bases from J, with 9 bases in between. Germline V gene data show CDR1 as SGHDT and CDR2 as YYEEEE. The CDR3 consists of 14 residues.

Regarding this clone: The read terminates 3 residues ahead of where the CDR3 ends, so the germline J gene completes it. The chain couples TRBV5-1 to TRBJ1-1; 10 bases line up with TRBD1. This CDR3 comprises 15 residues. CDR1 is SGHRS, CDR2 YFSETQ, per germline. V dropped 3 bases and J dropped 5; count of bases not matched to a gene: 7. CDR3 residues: CASSWRQGAWTEAFF. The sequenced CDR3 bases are TGCGCCAGCAGCTGGAGACAGGGGGCTTGGACTGAA.

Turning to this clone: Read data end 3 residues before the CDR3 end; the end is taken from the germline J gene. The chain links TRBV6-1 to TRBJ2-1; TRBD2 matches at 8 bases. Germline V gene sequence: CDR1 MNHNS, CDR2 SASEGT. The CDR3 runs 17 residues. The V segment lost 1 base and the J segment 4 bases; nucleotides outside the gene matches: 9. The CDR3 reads CASSEDRRGGLYNEQFF. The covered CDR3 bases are TGTGCCAGCAGTGAAGATCGCCGGGGGGGCCTTTACAATGAG.